A selection of T cell receptor beta chains follows, all from one sample in a study of Ad26.COV2.S vaccination and SARS-CoV-2 variants. Assay used: immunoSEQ multiplex PCR; TCRdb lists only in-frame clones, some missing. The sample has roughly 100,000 clones; around 82% are singletons. The source was peripheral blood, collected after recovery from COVID-19. These receptors were obtained from a human donor who had recovered from COVID-19. The CDR3 runs from the conserved cysteine through the conserved F or W. A D gene is named only where the DNA matches it firmly. Size is omitted from some rows. Given values are once, few, many or a class for expanded clones.

>.|TRBJ1-2|.|TRBV19
CASSIRLTSGAATANYGYTF
>.|TRBJ2-3|.|TRBV19
CASSTPPGHYRTDTQYF
>.|TRBJ2-3|.|TRBV7-9
CASSLVVSTDTQYF
>few|TRBJ1-2|.|TRBV6-5
CASSYEGQANYGYTF
>.|TRBJ2-1|TRBD2|TRBV5-1
CASSPSGGNEQFF
>.|TRBJ2-7|.|TRBV30
CAWNSRSAPDGEQYF
>.|TRBJ2-5|.|TRBV5-1
CASSFGGWQETQYF
>.|TRBJ2-7|.|TRBV4-2
CASSQPQGEGYEQYF
>.|TRBJ2-2|.|TRBV3-1/TRBV3-2
CASSHIGRQTGELFF
>.|TRBJ2-7|TRBD1|TRBV6-2/TRBV6-3
CASSYGQGVHEQYF
>.|TRBJ1-2|.|TRBV9
CASSAEIGYNYGYTF
>once|TRBJ1-4|.|TRBV11-2
CASSFGTSSEEEKLFF
>.|TRBJ1-5|.|TRBV29-1
CSVGDRGVGTQHF